Listed here are 19 T cell receptor beta chains from one sample, sequenced in a study of technical replicates of blood from a handful of donors. The method was immunoSEQ multiplex PCR; TCRdb's version includes in-frame clones alone and lacks a portion of them. In the table there are more than 45,000 clones, around 92% of which are singletons. Material: PBMCs. These receptors all come from a human donor in good health. Some clones in this sample may be carry-over from other donors' samples.

The chain recombines TRBV4-3 with TRBJ2-3, with 8 bases matching TRBD2. The V gene end was trimmed by 0 bases and the J gene end by 4 bases; junction bases not matched to a gene: 9. This CDR3 region has 17 residues. The germline V gene has CDR1 LGHNA and CDR2 YSLEER. The CDR3 spells CASSQDLPGGPSDTQYF. The CDR3 DNA sequence: TGCGCCAGCAGCCAAGATTTACCGGGAGGGCCCTCAGATACGCAGTATTTT.

The chain has TRBV4-2 and TRBJ1-2, with D possibly TRBD1 on 5 matching bases. Germline assignment: CDR1 LGHNA and CDR2 YNFKEQ. This CDR3 comprises 15 residues. Trimming removed 0 bases from V and 4 bases from J, with 12 bases in between. DNA for the CDR3: TGTGCCAGCAGCCAAGAGCCACAGGCGACCTATGGCTACACCTTC. Translated: CASSQEPQATYGYTF.

The chain carries TRBV19 and TRBJ2-1, with 9 bases that match TRBD2. CDR3 length equals 13 residues. The germline V gene encodes CDR1 LNHDA and CDR2 SQIVND (reference sequence). After removal of 3 bases from V and 12 bases from J, the junction contained 6 bases not matched to a gene. This chain's CDR3 is CASSMGSGGLQFF. CDR3 bases: TGTGCCAGTAGTATGGGAAGCGGGGGGCTGCAGTTCTTC.

The chain links TRBV27 to TRBJ1-5; maybe TRBD1 (5 bases). Germline V gene lookup returns CDR1 MNHEY and CDR2 SMNVEV (reference sequence). This CDR3 comprises 15 residues. The V and J ends lost 9 bases and 3 bases respectively, with 18 bases between them. The CDR3 DNA reads as TGTGCCAGTACCCAGGGATGGGGTATCAATCAGCCCCAGCATTTT. Translation: CASTQGWGINQPQHF.

This chain uses TRBV5-1 with TRBJ2-1, with a possible D match to TRBD1 (6 bases). Germline lookup yields CDR1 SGHRS and CDR2 YFSETQ. The CDR3 loop spans 13 amino acids. The V end was cut by 5 bases, the J end by 6 bases, with 12 bases between. DNA of the CDR3: TGCGCCAGCAGACCCCGGGACACCAATGAGCAGTTCTTC. Its protein product is CASRPRDTNEQFF.

This clone was counted once. The genes are TRBV9 and TRBJ2-5, with D tentatively TRBD1 (6 bases). The germline V gene encodes CDR1 SGDLS and CDR2 YYNGEE. There are 14 residues in the CDR3. Trimming took 0 bases from V and 2 from J, leaving 8 bases between them. The CDR3 here is CASSVGDRQETQYF. In DNA, the CDR3 is TGTGCCAGCAGCGTAGGAGACAGGCAAGAGACCCAGTACTTC.

The chain carries TRBV20-1 and TRBJ1-3; D is ambiguous. Trimming left V 6 bases short and J 4 bases short, with 7 bases between. Germline CDR1 and CDR2: DFQATT and SNEGSKA (reference sequence). The CDR3 totals 11 residues. CDR3 sequence reads: CSAQQGNTIYF. The CDR3 coding sequence is TGCAGTGCACAACAGGGAAACACCATATATTTT.

The genes are TRBV2 and TRBJ2-2; TRBD1 aligns across 10 bases. Germline CDR1 reads SNHLY; CDR2 reads FYNNEI. Unmatched junction bases numbered 3, after V lost 5 bases and J lost 3 bases. This CDR3 spans 15 amino acids. In DNA, the CDR3 is TGTGCCAGCAGTAGGACAGGGGGGGACACCGGGGAGCTGTTTTTT. This sequence encodes CASSRTGGDTGELFF.

V gene TRBV15 combines with J gene TRBJ2-5; TRBD1 agrees at 11 bases. The V gene's germline CDR1 is LNHNV and CDR2 YYDKDF (reference sequence). CDR3 size: 14 residues. V shed 4 bases and J 10 bases; nucleotides not matched to a gene: 8. CDR3 nucleotides: TGTGCCACCAGCACGGGACAGGGGGTCGCCTTCCAGTACTTC. Translating it yields CATSTGQGVAFQYF.

The rearrangement links TRBV7-8 to TRBJ1-6; D not resolved. This CDR3 has 15 amino acids. Germline loops: CDR1 SGHVS, CDR2 FQNEAQ. Deletions cut 1 base from V and 7 bases from J, with 11 bases between. The CDR3 here is CASSLVSSSNSPLHF. The CDR3 DNA sequence: TGTGCCAGCAGCTTAGTGTCCTCTTCCAATTCACCCCTCCACTTT.

The J gene is TRBJ2-1, the V gene TRBV7-2, with 7 bases identical to TRBD1. This CDR3 comprises 15 residues. Losses at the gene ends were 0 bases for V and 6 bases for J; bases not matched to a gene: 5. The V gene's germline CDR1 is SGHTA and CDR2 FQGNSA. The CDR3 DNA follows: TGTGCCAGCAGCTTAGCGCTCCGACAGGGCAATGAGCAGTTCTTC. The encoded protein is CASSLALRQGNEQFF.

This clone was seen only once. This sequence joins TRBV30 and TRBJ2-7; the match to TRBD2 covers 9 bases. There are 13 residues in the CDR3. J gave up 2 bases and V 5 bases, and 4 bases lay outside the gene matches. CDR1 GTSNPN and CDR2 SVGIG come from the germline V gene (reference sequence). The CDR3 loop reads CAWGAGGPYEQYF. The CDR3, as DNA: TGTGCCTGGGGAGCGGGAGGTCCCTACGAGCAGTACTTC.

The chain joins TRBV7-2 to TRBJ2-1; D gene uncertain. The V end was cut by 5 bases, the J end by 6 bases, with 17 bases between. CDR1 and CDR2 from the germline V gene are SGHTA and FQGNSA. This CDR3 has 15 amino acids. The DNA of the CDR3 is TGTGCCAGCAGCCCCTGGGCAGAGCTTTTCAATGAGCAGTTCTTC. It is translated as CASSPWAELFNEQFF.

The chain uses TRBV4-3 and TRBJ2-7; 7 nucleotides match TRBD1. The CDR3 covers 13 residues. Trimming removed 1 base from V and 8 bases from J; junction bases left unmatched: 5. Germline CDR1 and CDR2: LGHNA and YSLEER. The CDR3 DNA reads as TGCGCCAGCAGCCAAGGAGGGACAGACCAGCAGTACTTC. This encodes CASSQGGTDQQYF.

The CDR3 is CASSPQGRASGEQYF. The CDR3, as DNA: TGTGCCAGCAGCCCCCAGGGGCGGGCCTCGGGAGAGCAGTACTTC. The chain combines TRBV7-2 with TRBJ2-7; maybe TRBD1 (6 bases). There are 15 residues in the CDR3. Germline V CDR1 and CDR2: SGHTA, FQGNSA. V shed 5 bases and J shed 7 bases, with 21 bases lying between them.

V and J are TRBV7-6 and TRBJ1-1; D unclear. V lost 2 bases to trimming and J lost 0 bases, with 13 bases between them. Per germline, CDR1 SGHVS and CDR2 FNYEAQ. The CDR3 sequence is 16 residues long. The DNA of the CDR3 is TGTGCCAGCAGCTTACATACAGAGATTTTGAACACTGAAGCTTTCTTT. Encoded protein: CASSLHTEILNTEAFF. The variable domain in full, completed from reference TRBV7-6 and TRBJ1-1, reads GAGVSQSPRYKVTKRGQDVALRCDPISGHVSLYWYRQALGQGPEFLTYFNYEAQQDKSGLPNDRFSAERPEGSISTLTIQRTEQRDSAMYRCASSLHTEILNTEAFFGQGTRLTVV.

The CDR3 DNA sequence: TGTGCCAGCTCACCCTCGGGACAGGGGGCAACAGATACGCAGTATTTT. It translates to CASSPSGQGATDTQYF. This chain joins TRBV18 and TRBJ2-3; 12 nucleotides match TRBD1. After removal of 3 bases from V and 3 bases from J, the junction contained 4 bases not matched to a gene. The CDR3 length is 16 residues. Germline CDR1 KGHSH, CDR2 LQKENI.

The chain carries TRBV9 and TRBJ2-2, with 12 bases aligning to TRBD2. After removal of 0 bases from V and 1 base from J, the junction contained 7 bases not matched to a gene. The CDR3 extends over 19 amino acids. Germline V gene data show CDR1 as SGDLS and CDR2 as YYNGEE. The CDR3 protein is CASSVGLAGGSLNTGELFF. The DNA of the CDR3 is TGTGCCAGCAGCGTAGGGCTAGCGGGAGGGAGCCTGAACACCGGGGAGCTGTTTTTT.

The gene calls are TRBV19 and TRBJ2-3; 8 bases are a match to TRBD2. Germline V gives CDR1 LNHDA, CDR2 SQIVND (reference sequence). The CDR3 loop spans 15 amino acids. V gave up 6 bases and J gave up 3 bases; unmatched junction bases: 8. CDR3 amino acids: CASRVAGRRTDTQYF. CDR3 DNA: TGTGCCAGTAGGGTAGCGGGAAGGAGAACAGATACGCAGTATTTT.